Included here is one T cell receptor (beta chain) sequence, with context. This sample was included in a study of blood T cell repertoires in COVID-19. Study background: PBMCs, B-cell-depleted T cells, or T cells were the source of the cDNA or gDNA that made up the material.

Clones were read by immunoSEQ multiplex PCR, and TCRdb kept only the in-frame ones, dropping some. The data hold some 300,000 clones, with more than 90% observed a single time. Participant age was roughly 18 to 89 years, and participants resided in approximately 24 US areas. Allocation to cohorts depended on clinical history reported by the participants. Between the trimmed V and J ends, which lost 7 bases and 4 bases, there was a span of 13 bases. The CDR3 loop spans 13 amino acids. Germline loops: CDR1 MDHEN, CDR2 SYDVKM. The specimen was PBMCs or T cells enriched from blood (not recorded which). This sequence originates from a woman aged 25 to 39 who had been exposed to COVID-19. The J gene is TRBJ1-2, the V gene TRBV28; D is ambiguous. The CDR3 sequence: CASIRTSGYGYTF. The CDR3, as DNA: TGTGCCAGCATCCGTACCTCGGGCTATGGCTACACCTTC.